The 22 T cell receptor beta chains below come from one sample, sequenced in a study of T cell responses to AZD1222 COVID-19 vaccine. TCRdb's table, derived via immunoSEQ multiplex PCR, lists solely in-frame clones and lacks some. The repertoire consists of about 34,000 clones, with approximately 91% occurring once and the leading ten covering roughly 7%. The sequencing used peripheral blood, collected on day 0 of AZD1222 vaccination. The source of these receptors is an adult in good health.

J is TRBJ1-6 and V is TRBV5-1; D is uncertain. Germline CDR1 reads SGHRS; CDR2 reads YFSETQ. V was shortened by 2 bases and J by 4 bases, with 10 bases between the two germline ends. This CDR3 is 15 amino acids long. The CDR3 protein is CASSFGRLYNSPLHF. The CDR3 region has the DNA TGCGCCAGCAGCTTTGGAAGACTGTATAATTCACCCCTCCACTTT.

The chain carries TRBV4-3 and TRBJ2-4; 14 nucleotides agree with TRBD2. Germline V CDR1 and CDR2: LGHNA, YSLEER. V lost 3 bases to trimming and J lost 7 bases; unmatched junction nucleotides: 8. The CDR3 consists of 17 residues. CDR3 in amino acids: CASSHGTSGRIPNIQYF. CDR3 nucleotide sequence: TGCGCCAGCAGCCATGGGACTAGCGGGAGAATCCCTAACATTCAGTACTTC.

The rearrangement joins TRBV12-3 or TRBV12-4 to TRBJ1-1; no clear D gene. V lost 0 bases, J lost 4 bases, and 6 bases lay in between. The CDR3 extends over 13 amino acids. The CDR3 coding sequence is TGTGCCAGCAGTTTAGCGCGAGTCACTGAAGCTTTCTTT. Amino acid sequence: CASSLARVTEAFF.

The V gene is TRBV27, the J gene TRBJ2-5, with 9 positions matching TRBD1. The CDR3 runs to 16 residues. Germline trimming cut 3 bases from V and 5 bases from J; bases unmatched to any gene: 10. Germline V CDR1 and CDR2: MNHEY, SMNVEV (reference sequence). The CDR3 region has the DNA TGTGCCAGCAGTTTTATTCCACAGGGGGCGCAGGAGACCCAGTACTTC. It translates to CASSFIPQGAQETQYF.

The chain combines TRBV4-1 with TRBJ2-7, with TRBD1 matching over 10 bases. CDR3 size: 14 residues. CDR1 and CDR2 from the germline V gene are MGHRA and YSYEKL. With 4 bases clipped from V and 4 bases from J, the junction kept 4 bases outside the gene matches. The CDR3 loop is CASSRDRGLYEQYF. The CDR3 DNA sequence: TGCGCCAGCAGCCGGGACAGGGGATTGTACGAGCAGTACTTC.

V usage is TRBV7-8 and J usage is TRBJ1-2, with TRBD1 identical over 10 bases. Germline CDR1 and CDR2: SGHVS and FQNEAQ. This CDR3 contains 19 residues. J lost 7 bases, V lost 5 bases, and 22 bases had no gene match. This CDR3 reads CASSRDTGTGAPQASGYTF. CDR3 nucleotides: TGTGCCAGCAGCCGAGACACTGGGACAGGGGCGCCCCAAGCGAGTGGCTACACCTTC.

CDR3 in amino acids: CASSGRMGDLSGANVLTF. CDR3 nucleotides: TGTGCCAGCAGCGGGCGGATGGGGGATCTCTCTGGGGCCAACGTCCTGACTTTC. The V and J genes are TRBV5-6 and TRBJ2-6; D is tentatively TRBD1 or TRBD2 (5 bases each). V dropped 4 bases and J dropped 0 bases, with 17 bases sitting between them. The CDR3 runs 18 residues. The germline V gene encodes CDR1 SGHDT and CDR2 YYEEEE.

This chain links TRBV10-1 with TRBJ2-7; 9 nucleotides line up with TRBD1. Trimming cost V 0 bases and J 5 bases; bases outside gene matches: 5. This CDR3 contains 15 residues. Looked up from germline, CDR1 is WNHNN and CDR2 is SYGVQD (reference sequence). As DNA, the CDR3 is TGCGCCAGCAGTGAGTCCGGACAGGGGACCGACGAGCAGTACTTC. Its protein is CASSESGQGTDEQYF.

This clone was counted between two and nine times. The chain has TRBV5-1 and TRBJ1-2; no firm D call. Trimming pared 1 base from V and 8 bases from J, leaving 15 bases between. Germline values: CDR1 SGHRS, CDR2 YFSETQ. The length of the CDR3 is 14 residues. CDR3 sequence reads: CASSLLDLRGGYTF. CDR3 bases: TGCGCCAGCAGCTTGTTGGACCTCCGAGGGGGCTACACCTTC. Full variable domain (outside the CDR3, taken from reference TRBV5-1 and TRBJ1-2): KAGVTQTPRYLIKTRGQQVTLSCSPISGHRSVSWYQQTPGQGLQFLFEYFSETQRNKGNFPGRFSGRQFSNSRSEMNVSTLELGDSALYLCASSLLDLRGGYTFGSGTRLTVV.

This chain links TRBV12-3 or TRBV12-4 with TRBJ1-2; perhaps TRBD1 as D (5 bases). This CDR3 spans 12 amino acids. The V end lost 7 bases, the J end lost 4 bases, and 10 bases lay between the germline ends. In DNA form, the CDR3 reads TGTGCCAGCACCGACAGAATCTATGGCTACACCTTC. It translates to CASTDRIYGYTF.

The chain combines TRBV3-1 (or the pseudogene TRBV3-2) with TRBJ1-1, with unresolved D. Germline V lookup: CDR1 LGHDT, CDR2 YNNKEL (reference sequence). V lost 3 bases to trimming and J lost 3 bases, with 11 bases between them. The length of the CDR3 is 14 residues. CDR3 DNA sequence: TGTGCCAGCAGCCACTGGACCCAAGACACTGAAGCTTTCTTT. It encodes CASSHWTQDTEAFF.

The chain recombines TRBV24-1 with TRBJ2-7; weak D call: TRBD2 (5 bases). Trimming took 4 bases from V and 6 from J, leaving 18 bases between them. The CDR3 runs to 15 residues. Germline CDR1 is KGHDR and CDR2 is SFDVKD. CDR3 nucleotide sequence: TGTGCCACCAGTGAGTTGGTGCGGGTTGAACCCGAGCAGTACTTC. This encodes CATSELVRVEPEQYF.

The chain combines TRBV9 with TRBJ2-1; the match to TRBD2 covers 10 bases. CDR1 is SGDLS, CDR2 YYNGEE, per germline. The CDR3 sequence is 16 residues long. V lost 2 bases to trimming and J lost 7 bases; unmatched junction nucleotides: 9. CDR3 sequence: CASSVQPGTSANEQFF. The CDR3 bases are TGTGCCAGCAGCGTGCAGCCCGGGACTAGCGCGAATGAGCAGTTCTTC.

The chain combines TRBV6-6 with TRBJ2-7, with 7 bases fitting TRBD1. V was pared by 4 bases and J by 0 bases, with 3 bases of the junction left unmatched. The germline V gene encodes CDR1 MNHNY and CDR2 SVGAGI (reference sequence). The length of the CDR3 is 14 residues. In DNA, the CDR3 is TGTGCCAGCAGTTTTCAGGGGGACTCCTACGAGCAGTACTTC. Protein: CASSFQGDSYEQYF.

This chain uses TRBV27 with TRBJ1-5; D remains ambiguous. The V gene lost 2 bases and the J gene lost 4 bases, with 15 bases spanning the gap. CDR3 length: 16 amino acids. Germline lookup yields CDR1 MNHEY and CDR2 SMNVEV (reference sequence). CDR3 coding DNA: TGTGCCAGCAGTTTAAAAGCGGGGTGGCGAAATCAGCCCCAGCATTTT. Encoded protein: CASSLKAGWRNQPQHF.

The chain combines TRBV19 with TRBJ1-1; D gene ambiguous. The CDR3 is 13 amino acids. From germline, CDR1 is LNHDA and CDR2 SQIVND (reference sequence). V was pared by 3 bases and J by 3 bases, with 8 bases between. This chain's CDR3 is CASSIRTDTEAFF. CDR3 sequence (DNA): TGTGCCAGTAGTATCCGGACGGACACTGAAGCTTTCTTT.

This clone was seen a handful of times. This chain uses TRBV7-2 with TRBJ2-7; 7 positions match TRBD1. Per the germline V gene, CDR1 is SGHTA and CDR2 is FQGNSA. The CDR3 contains 13 residues. V lost 5 bases and J lost 5; bases outside the gene matches: 6. CDR3 in amino acids: CASSVRQGNEQYF. For the CDR3, the DNA is TGTGCCAGCAGCGTCCGACAGGGAAACGAGCAGTACTTC.

The V gene is TRBV11-2, the J gene TRBJ1-5, with TRBD1 identical over 10 bases. Germline CDR1 SGHAT, CDR2 FQNNGV. This CDR3 is built from 14 residues. Trimming cost V 4 bases and J 5 bases; bases outside gene matches: 2. The chain's CDR3 is CASSSGQGDQPQHF. CDR3 DNA: TGTGCCAGCAGCTCAGGACAGGGGGATCAGCCCCAGCATTTT.

This chain joins TRBV24-1 and TRBJ2-3; 7 nucleotides match TRBD1. CDR3 size: 14 residues. After removal of 3 bases from V and 1 base from J, the junction contained 0 bases not matched to a gene. Germline CDR1 and CDR2: KGHDR and SFDVKD. The CDR3 here is CATSDDRGTDTQYF. The CDR3 region has the DNA TGTGCCACCAGTGATGACAGGGGCACAGATACGCAGTATTTT.

The V gene is TRBV6-5, the J gene TRBJ2-5, with 7 positions matching TRBD2. CDR1 is MNHEY, CDR2 SVGAGI, per germline. CDR3 length: 14 residues. J was trimmed by 5 bases and V by 0 bases; bases with no gene match: 3. CDR3: CASSYSTSSETQYF. CDR3 nucleotide sequence: TGTGCCAGCAGTTACTCGACTAGCTCGGAGACCCAGTACTTC.

This clone has only one observation. The genes are TRBV11-2 and TRBJ1-1; 7 positions match TRBD1. This CDR3 has 15 residues. The V gene's germline CDR1 is SGHAT and CDR2 FQNNGV. The J segment lost 3 bases and the V segment lost 5 bases, leaving 9 bases of the junction unmatched. The CDR3 loop is CASSRRADRDTEAFF. The DNA of the CDR3 is TGTGCCAGCAGCCGAAGGGCCGACAGGGACACTGAAGCTTTCTTT.

J is TRBJ1-1 and V is TRBV6-6; 9 bases agree with TRBD1. The germline V gene encodes CDR1 MNHNY and CDR2 SVGAGI (reference sequence). Trimming removed 5 bases from V and 1 base from J; junction bases left unmatched: 5. The CDR3 is 15 residues long. The DNA for the CDR3 is TGTGCCAGCAGTGGGGGACAGGGCTGGAACACTGAAGCTTTCTTT. Protein sequence: CASSGGQGWNTEAFF.